The clone carrying this T cell receptor (beta chain) was seen many times. Its antigen remains unknown. Unique molecular identifiers were added to individual cDNA molecules. A single record per CDR3 protein comes from TCRdb applying MiXCR to the 5' RACE reads. The data show some 64,000 distinct CDR3 sequences, with 7% to 10% seen just once and roughly 12% held by the top ten. This CDR3 is built from 17 residues. V shed 5 bases, J shed 4 bases, and the junction held 11 bases outside the gene matches. Germline V lookup: CDR1 SEHNR, CDR2 FQNEAQ (reference sequence). The data were obtained in a study of early T cells in non-severe SARS-CoV-2 infection. Study as a whole: Sequencing was performed on bulk RNA from unsorted whole blood, leaving chains unpaired. Study-wide points: Anti-spike CD8 responses were favored in VDJdb matching, and private and CD4 specificities were missed.

Source: whole blood, taken at baseline. The clonotype was recovered from an adult who was a healthcare worker with PCR-confirmed SARS-CoV-2 infection or an uninfected control (not recorded which). The chain joins TRBV7-9 to TRBJ2-2; 9 positions match TRBD1. The CDR3 loop is CASSRTGDFLSTGELFF. CDR3 bases: TGTGCCAGCAGCCGGACAGGGGATTTCTTGTCCACCGGGGAGCTGTTTTTT.